This T cell receptor (beta chain) was captured in a study of T cells after yellow fever vaccination. A process of 5'RACE template switching, which added a universal primer site and UMIs, was used to make TCR cDNA. MiXCR, applied by TCRdb to the 5' RACE reads, yields one record per CDR3 protein. The sample lists 340,000 or so distinct CDR3 sequences; around 12% were seen once. Trimming took off 1 base at V and 1 base at J, with 8 bases between the two ends. The CDR3 consists of 13 residues. Germline CDR1 is GTSNPN and CDR2 is SVGIG (reference sequence). This TCR came from a man aged 18 to 30 who received the YFV17D yellow fever vaccine. The chain uses TRBV30 and TRBJ2-7; D remains unclear. The sequencing here drew on CD4+ T cells sorted from PBMCs, taken 15 days after the yellow fever booster vaccination. The CDR3 loop reads CAWSGYTSYEQYF. The CDR3 region has the DNA TGTGCCTGGAGTGGGTATACTTCCTACGAGCAGTACTTC.